What follows describes a single TCR beta chain. TCRdb reanalyzed the 5' RACE reads, giving one entry per CDR3 protein sequence and no DNA. This table holds roughly 160,000 distinct CDR3 sequences. Germline CDR1 is SEHNR and CDR2 is FQNEAQ (reference sequence). The length of the CDR3 is 16 residues. This entry comes from a study of monozygotic twins with inflammatory bowel disease. The clonotype comes from a human donor with ulcerative colitis or Crohn's disease, or a healthy co-twin of an affected twin (not recorded which). Source material: blood. This sequence joins TRBV7-9 and TRBJ1-1. CDR3 in amino acids: CASSQGPREGNTEAFF.